These T cell receptor beta chains were read from a single sample in a study of T cells in localized non-small cell lung cancer. Generated by immunoSEQ multiplex PCR, the TCRdb table keeps only in-frame clones and is missing some. The table lists some 22,000 clones, approximately 84% of them singletons. Sequenced material: PBMCs, taken before any cancer treatment. These TCRs come from a man between 40 and 75 years old with stage II lung adenocarcinoma. The CDR3 runs from the conserved cysteine through the conserved F or W. A D gene is named only where the DNA matches it firmly. Rows give clone size only sometimes, using once, few, many, or a class for an expanded clone.

v_call,clone_size,d_call,j_call,cdr3_aa,cdr3_nt
TRBV7-2,-,-,TRBJ1-1,CASSLAGLSTEAFF,TGTGCCAGCAGCTTAGCAGGGCTGAGCACTGAAGCTTTCTTT
TRBV11-2,-,TRBD2,TRBJ2-1,CASSSGLVPNEQFF,TGTGCCAGCAGCTCGGGACTAGTCCCCAATGAGCAGTTCTTC
TRBV19,-,TRBD1,TRBJ1-1,CASSIQGARTEAFF,TGTGCCAGTAGTATACAGGGGGCCCGCACTGAAGCTTTCTTT
TRBV11-2,-,TRBD2,TRBJ2-7,CASSNLAGDFYEQYF,TGTGCCAGCAGCAACTTAGCGGGAGACTTTTACGAGCAGTACTTC
TRBV6-1,-,-,TRBJ1-1,CASTLRGAPAFF,TGTGCCAGCACCCTAAGAGGGGCTCCGGCTTTCTTT
TRBV27,few,-,TRBJ1-5,CASSPTGSSLSNQPQHF,TGTGCCAGCAGTCCGACCGGGTCCTCTCTTAGCAATCAGCCCCAGCATTTT
TRBV19,-,-,TRBJ1-3,CASSLDRLSGNTIYF,TGTGCCAGTAGTTTGGACAGACTTTCTGGAAACACCATATATTTT
TRBV7-6,-,-,TRBJ2-3,CASSLGQFSTDTQYF,TGTGCCAGCAGCTTAGGCCAGTTTAGCACAGATACGCAGTATTTT
TRBV5-3,-,TRBD1,TRBJ1-2,CARSLWGLDRGYRYGYTF,TGTGCCAGAAGCTTGTGGGGGTTAGACAGGGGCTATAGGTACGGCTACACCTTC
TRBV18,-,TRBD1,TRBJ1-1,CASSPTTGAATEAFF,TGTGCCAGCTCACCCACGACAGGGGCGGCCACTGAAGCTTTCTTT
TRBV30,-,-,TRBJ1-2,CAWTRRSYGYTF,TGTGCCTGGACGCGGCGGTCCTATGGCTACACCTTC
TRBV5-1,-,TRBD1,TRBJ1-4,CASSLGQGPTNEKLFF,TGCGCCAGCAGCTTGGGACAGGGACCAACTAATGAAAAACTGTTTTTT
TRBV18,-,-,TRBJ2-7,CASSPPQRSYEQYF,TGTGCCAGCTCACCACCGCAGCGATCCTACGAGCAGTACTTC
TRBV6-6,-,-,TRBJ1-3,CASSVDANSGNTIYF,TGTGCCAGCAGTGTCGATGCAAACTCTGGAAACACCATATATTTT
TRBV4-1,-,-,TRBJ1-6,CASSQGGGNSPLHF,TGCGCCAGCAGCCAAGGAGGAGGGAATTCACCCCTCCACTTT